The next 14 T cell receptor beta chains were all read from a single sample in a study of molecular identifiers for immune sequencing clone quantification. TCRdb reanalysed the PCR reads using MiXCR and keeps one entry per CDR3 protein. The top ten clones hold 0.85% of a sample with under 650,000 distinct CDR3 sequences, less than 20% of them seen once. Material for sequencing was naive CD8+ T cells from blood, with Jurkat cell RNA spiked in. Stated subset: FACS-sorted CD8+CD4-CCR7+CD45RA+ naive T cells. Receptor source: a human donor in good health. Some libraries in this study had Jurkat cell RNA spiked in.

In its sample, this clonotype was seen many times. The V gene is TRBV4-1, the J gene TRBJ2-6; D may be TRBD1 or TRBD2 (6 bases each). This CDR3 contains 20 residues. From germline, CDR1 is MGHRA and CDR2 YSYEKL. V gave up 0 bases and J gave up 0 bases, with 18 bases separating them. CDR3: CASSQEESWGAYSGANVLTF. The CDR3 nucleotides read TGCGCCAGCAGCCAAGAAGAGTCGTGGGGGGCCTACTCTGGGGCCAACGTCCTGACTTTC.

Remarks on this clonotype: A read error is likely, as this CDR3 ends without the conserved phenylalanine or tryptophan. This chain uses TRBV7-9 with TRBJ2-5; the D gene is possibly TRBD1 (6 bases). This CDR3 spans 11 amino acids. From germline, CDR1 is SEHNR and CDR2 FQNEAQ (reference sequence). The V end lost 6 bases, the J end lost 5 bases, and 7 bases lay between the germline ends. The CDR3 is CASSRGETQYL. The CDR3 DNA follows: TGTGCCAGCAGTAGGGGGGAGACCCAGTACCTC.

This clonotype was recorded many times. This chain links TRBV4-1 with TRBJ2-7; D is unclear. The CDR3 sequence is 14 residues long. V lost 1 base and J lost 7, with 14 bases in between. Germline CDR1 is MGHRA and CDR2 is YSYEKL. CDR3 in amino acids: CASSQGHQVGEQYF. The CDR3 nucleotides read TGCGCCAGCAGCCAAGGACATCAGGTGGGGGAGCAGTACTTC.

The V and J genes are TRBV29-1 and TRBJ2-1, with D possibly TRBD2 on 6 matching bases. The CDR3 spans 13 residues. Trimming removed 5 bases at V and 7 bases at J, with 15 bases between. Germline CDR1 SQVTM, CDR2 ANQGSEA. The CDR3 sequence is CSVRSGLGNEQFF. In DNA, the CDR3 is TGCAGCGTTCGGAGCGGGTTGGGGAATGAGCAGTTCTTC.

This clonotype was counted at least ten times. The CDR3 DNA sequence: TGCAGTGCTAGAGATGGGCAGGGGGACAATCAGCCCCAGCATTTT. Translating it yields CSARDGQGDNQPQHF. The rearrangement joins TRBV20-1 to TRBJ1-5; 7 bases align to TRBD1. Germline CDR1 DFQATT, CDR2 SNEGSKA (reference sequence). This CDR3 has 15 amino acids. The ends lost 0 bases at V and 3 bases at J; junction bases unmatched: 5.

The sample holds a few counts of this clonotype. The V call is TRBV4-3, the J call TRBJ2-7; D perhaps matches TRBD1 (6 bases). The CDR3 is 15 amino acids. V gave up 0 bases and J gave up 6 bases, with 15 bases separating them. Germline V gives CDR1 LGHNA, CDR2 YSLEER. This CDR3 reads CASSQDQSRGSEQYF. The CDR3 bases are TGCGCCAGCAGCCAAGATCAATCCAGGGGCTCCGAGCAGTACTTC.

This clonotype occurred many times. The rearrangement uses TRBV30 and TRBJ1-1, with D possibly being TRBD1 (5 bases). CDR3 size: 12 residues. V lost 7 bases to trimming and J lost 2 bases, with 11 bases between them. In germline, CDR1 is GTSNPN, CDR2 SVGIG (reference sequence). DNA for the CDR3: TGTGCCTACGACAGCCTTAACACTGAAGCTTTCTTT. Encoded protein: CAYDSLNTEAFF.

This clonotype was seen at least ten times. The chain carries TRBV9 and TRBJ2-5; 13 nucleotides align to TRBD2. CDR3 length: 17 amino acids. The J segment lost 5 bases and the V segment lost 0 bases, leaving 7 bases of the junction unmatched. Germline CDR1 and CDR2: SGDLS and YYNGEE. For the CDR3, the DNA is TGTGCCAGCAGCGTAGCACTAGCGGGAGGGCCGGCGGAGACCCAGTACTTC. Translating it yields CASSVALAGGPAETQYF.

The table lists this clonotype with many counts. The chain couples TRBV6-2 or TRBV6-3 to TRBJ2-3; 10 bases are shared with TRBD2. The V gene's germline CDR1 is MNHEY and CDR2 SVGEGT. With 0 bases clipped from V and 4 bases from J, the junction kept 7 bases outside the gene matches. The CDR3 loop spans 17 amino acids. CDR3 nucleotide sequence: TGTGCCAGCAGTTACTCAGCTCTAGCGGGGGTCTCAGATACGCAGTATTTT. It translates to CASSYSALAGVSDTQYF.

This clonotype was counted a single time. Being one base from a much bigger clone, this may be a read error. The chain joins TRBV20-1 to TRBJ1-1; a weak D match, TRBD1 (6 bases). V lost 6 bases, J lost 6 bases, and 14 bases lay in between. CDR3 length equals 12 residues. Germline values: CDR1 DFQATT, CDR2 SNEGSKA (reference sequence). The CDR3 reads CSATQGDAEAFF. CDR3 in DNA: TGCAGTGCCACACAGGGCGACGCTGAAGCTTTCTTT.

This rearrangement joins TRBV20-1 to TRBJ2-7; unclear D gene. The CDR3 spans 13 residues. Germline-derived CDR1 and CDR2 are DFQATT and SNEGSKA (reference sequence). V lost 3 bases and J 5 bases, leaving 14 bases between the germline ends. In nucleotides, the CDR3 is TGCAGTGCTAGTGCAGCCACCTTGAACGAGCAGTACTTC. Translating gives CSASAATLNEQYF.

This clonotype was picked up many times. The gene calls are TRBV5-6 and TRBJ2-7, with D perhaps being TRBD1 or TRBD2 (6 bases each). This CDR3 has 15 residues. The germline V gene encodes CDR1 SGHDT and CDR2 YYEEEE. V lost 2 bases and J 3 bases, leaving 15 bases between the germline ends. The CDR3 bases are TGTGCCAGCAGCTTTGGAGGGGGTGCTAGCTACGAGCAGTACTTC. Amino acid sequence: CASSFGGGASYEQYF.

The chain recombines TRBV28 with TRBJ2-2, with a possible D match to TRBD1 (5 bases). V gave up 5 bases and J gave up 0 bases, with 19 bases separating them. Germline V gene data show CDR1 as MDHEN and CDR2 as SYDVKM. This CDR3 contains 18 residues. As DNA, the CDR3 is TGTGCCAGCAGTGGGGCAGACGATAATTCAGCGAACACCGGGGAGCTGTTTTTT. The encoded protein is CASSGADDNSANTGELFF.

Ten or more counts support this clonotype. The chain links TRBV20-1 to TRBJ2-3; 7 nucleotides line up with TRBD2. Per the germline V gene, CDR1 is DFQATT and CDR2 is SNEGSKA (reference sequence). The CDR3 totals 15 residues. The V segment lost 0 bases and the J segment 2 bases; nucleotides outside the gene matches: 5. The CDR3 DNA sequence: TGCAGTGCTAGAGACCGAGCGGGACTCACAGATACGCAGTATTTT. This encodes CSARDRAGLTDTQYF.